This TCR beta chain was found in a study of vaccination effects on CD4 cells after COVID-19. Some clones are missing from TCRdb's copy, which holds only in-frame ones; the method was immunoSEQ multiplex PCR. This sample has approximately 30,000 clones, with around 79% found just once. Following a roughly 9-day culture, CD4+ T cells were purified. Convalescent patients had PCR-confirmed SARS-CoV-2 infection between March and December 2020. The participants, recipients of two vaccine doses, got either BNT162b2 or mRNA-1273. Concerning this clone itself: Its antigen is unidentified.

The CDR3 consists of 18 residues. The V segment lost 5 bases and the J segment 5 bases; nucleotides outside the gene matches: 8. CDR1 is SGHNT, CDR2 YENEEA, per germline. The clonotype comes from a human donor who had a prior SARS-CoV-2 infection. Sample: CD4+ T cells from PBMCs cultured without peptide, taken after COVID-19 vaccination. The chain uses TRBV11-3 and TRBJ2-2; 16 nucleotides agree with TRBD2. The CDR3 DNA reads TGTGCCAGCAGCCCAGGGACTAGCGGGGGGGCACGGACCGGGGAGCTGTTTTTT. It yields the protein CASSPGTSGGARTGELFF.